This T cell receptor beta chain was found in a study of blood T cell repertoires in COVID-19. About the study: Italy, Spain and the United States were the sources of the convalescent and acute COVID-19 samples.

During the 2 weeks before they entered the study, exposed participants had met someone with a PCR-confirmed or clinician-diagnosed COVID-19 case. Per the authors' pipeline: Reference gene primer amplification in the assay estimated nucleated cell counts. The assay was immunoSEQ multiplex PCR, and TCRdb's table has in-frame clones only and misses some. V, J and clone size are taken as reported in that table, and D and trimming were inferred from the DNA itself. The sample lists roughly 230,000 clones; about 88% were seen once. Sequencing was done on a sample of PBMCs or T cells enriched from blood (not recorded which). The receptor comes from a woman aged 45 to 65 who had been exposed to COVID-19.

Written as DNA, the CDR3 is TGTGCCAGTACCCTCTCAGGGATACTGAACACTGAAGCTTTCTTT. Translating gives CASTLSGILNTEAFF. This chain uses TRBV19 with TRBJ1-1; a possible D gene is TRBD1 (5 bases). The germline V gene encodes CDR1 LNHDA and CDR2 SQIVND (reference sequence). This CDR3 has 15 residues. With 7 bases removed from V and 0 bases from J, the gap between germline ends came to 15 bases.